The 15 T cell receptor beta chains reported below all come from one sample, sequenced in a study of shared clonotypes between healthy human individuals. Here immunoSEQ multiplex PCR was the method, and the copy in TCRdb shows in-frame clones only, minus some. The repertoire has around 1.1 million clones, roughly 80% of them found once; the top ten carry 0.89%. Sequences were obtained from memory CD4+ T cells from PBMCs. Subset specified: CD45RA-negative fraction. The receptor set was obtained from a man aged 18 to 29 in good health. Some clones in this sample may be carry-over from other donors' samples.

The V gene is TRBV2, the J gene TRBJ2-3; 9 bases agree with TRBD1. The CDR3 covers 16 residues. V gave up 5 bases and J gave up 6 bases; unmatched junction bases: 12. Germline V gene lookup returns CDR1 SNHLY and CDR2 FYNNEI. The CDR3 DNA sequence: TGTGCCAGCAGTTATTCTCCGGGACAGGGCGGGGATACGCAGTATTTT. Its translation: CASSYSPGQGGDTQYF.

The rearrangement uses TRBV11-2 and TRBJ2-1; no reliable D call. Germline V CDR1 and CDR2: SGHAT, FQNNGV. This CDR3 spans 14 amino acids. Trimming shortened V by 0 bases and J by 8 bases, and 11 bases separated the two germline ends. The CDR3 here is CASSLDRFFDEQFF. For the CDR3, the DNA is TGTGCCAGCAGCTTAGATCGGTTTTTCGATGAGCAGTTCTTC.

This rearrangement joins TRBV14 to TRBJ1-1; TRBD1 matches 10 bases. V lost 6 bases to trimming and J lost 4 bases; unmatched junction nucleotides: 8. The CDR3 is 15 residues long. The germline V gene has CDR1 SGHDN and CDR2 FVKESK. This CDR3 reads CASRKTGGRGTEAFF. The CDR3 DNA reads TGTGCCAGCAGGAAGACAGGGGGCCGGGGCACTGAAGCTTTCTTT.

This chain uses TRBV28 with TRBJ2-2; 9 positions match TRBD1. The CDR3 has 14 residues. Trimming cost V 6 bases and J 5 bases; bases outside gene matches: 4. Per germline, CDR1 MDHEN and CDR2 SYDVKM. CDR3 residues: CASRRDRATGELFF. CDR3 coding DNA: TGTGCCAGCAGGAGGGACAGGGCTACCGGGGAGCTGTTTTTT.

This clone was found once. The V call is TRBV7-2, the J call TRBJ2-7; 12 bases match TRBD2. The V and J ends lost 5 bases and 2 bases, in that order; junction bases with no gene match: 7. Germline CDR1 and CDR2: SGHTA and FQGNSA. This CDR3 region has 16 residues. The chain's CDR3 is CASSPPTSGRAYEQYF. The CDR3 nucleotides are TGTGCCAGCAGCCCGCCGACTAGCGGGAGAGCCTACGAGCAGTACTTC.

This clone was picked up a small number of times. Other DNA sequences from this sample encode an identical CDR3 as well. The V and J genes are TRBV5-6 and TRBJ2-1; D gene unclear. Germline CDR1 is SGHDT and CDR2 is YYEEEE. Trimming took off 2 bases at V and 7 bases at J, with 7 bases between the two ends. CDR3 length: 12 amino acids. The CDR3 region has the DNA TGTGCCAGCAGCTTAGAAGGGAATGAGCAGTTCTTC. Translation: CASSLEGNEQFF.

This clone has just a few counts. The V gene is TRBV2, the J gene TRBJ1-5, with D perhaps TRBD1 (6 bases). Germline CDR1 reads SNHLY; CDR2 reads FYNNEI. V was trimmed by 8 bases and J by 3 bases, leaving 20 bases between them. This CDR3 has 16 residues. The CDR3 coding sequence is TGTGCCAGCCACACCGACAGGTCTCTCCTCAATCAGCCCCAGCATTTT. Encoded protein: CASHTDRSLLNQPQHF.

This chain uses TRBV7-9 with TRBJ2-5, with 8 bases fitting TRBD1. V gave up 5 bases and J gave up 0 bases; unmatched junction bases: 8. Germline CDR1 SEHNR, CDR2 FQNEAQ (reference sequence). This CDR3 has 16 amino acids. The CDR3 here is CASSRDRLQYQETQYF. CDR3 DNA: TGTGCCAGCAGCCGGGACAGGCTACAGTACCAAGAGACCCAGTACTTC.

With regard to this clone: Other DNA sequences in the sample encode the same CDR3. The rearrangement uses TRBV29-1 and TRBJ2-3; D ambiguous. CDR3 length: 12 amino acids. Deletions cut 4 bases from V and 3 bases from J, with 8 bases between. Per germline, CDR1 SQVTM and CDR2 ANQGSEA. DNA for the CDR3: TGCAGCGTTGTGGGGTTGACAGATACGCAGTATTTT. This encodes CSVVGLTDTQYF.

Only a few counts were recorded for this clone. V gene TRBV19 combines with J gene TRBJ2-2; perhaps D is TRBD1 or TRBD2 (5 bases each). V dropped 6 bases and J dropped 3 bases, with 11 bases sitting between them. CDR3 size: 14 residues. Germline values: CDR1 LNHDA, CDR2 SQIVND (reference sequence). DNA for the CDR3: TGTGCCAGTAGGGTCGGGACGGACACCGGGGAGCTGTTTTTT. As protein: CASRVGTDTGELFF.

The V call is TRBV7-2, the J call TRBJ2-3; TRBD1 or TRBD2 may be the D gene (5 bases each). Germline V gives CDR1 SGHTA, CDR2 FQGNSA. The CDR3 is made up of 13 amino acids. The V and J ends lost 3 bases and 11 bases respectively, with 15 bases between them. The CDR3 DNA reads as TGTGCCAGCAGCTTCCAGGGACCTCAGGTGCAGTATTTT. It is translated as CASSFQGPQVQYF.

The chain carries TRBV11-3 and TRBJ2-3; perhaps TRBD2 as D (5 bases). Looked up from germline, CDR1 is SGHNT and CDR2 is YENEEA. V lost 4 bases and J lost 4, with 18 bases in between. This CDR3 spans 16 amino acids. CDR3 in amino acids: CASSSRWGVGSDTQYF. The CDR3 coding sequence is TGTGCCAGCAGCTCACGGTGGGGAGTTGGGTCAGATACGCAGTATTTT.

The chain recombines TRBV7-2 with TRBJ2-3; D unclear. Germline V gene lookup returns CDR1 SGHTA and CDR2 FQGNSA. Trimming removed 3 bases from V and 3 bases from J, with 13 bases in between. This CDR3 region has 15 residues. The CDR3 sequence: CASSFQPVGTDTQYF. The DNA for the CDR3 is TGTGCCAGCAGCTTCCAGCCCGTGGGTACAGATACGCAGTATTTT.

The rearrangement links TRBV29-1 to TRBJ2-7; 9 nucleotides agree with TRBD2. CDR1 SQVTM and CDR2 ANQGSEA come from the germline V gene. J gave up 5 bases and V 4 bases, and 3 bases lay outside the gene matches. The CDR3 spans 12 residues. CDR3 region: CSVGAGGDEQYF. CDR3 DNA sequence: TGCAGCGTTGGTGCGGGAGGGGACGAGCAGTACTTC.

This rearrangement joins TRBV7-9 to TRBJ2-5, with 10 nucleotides matching TRBD2. Trimming removed 5 bases from V and 4 bases from J; junction bases left unmatched: 10. Germline V gene lookup returns CDR1 SEHNR and CDR2 FQNEAQ (reference sequence). The CDR3 consists of 16 residues. The CDR3 is CASSPLALAGRETQYF. The CDR3 nucleotides are TGTGCCAGCAGCCCCCTGGCACTAGCGGGAAGAGAGACCCAGTACTTC. The complete variable domain, with remaining parts taken from reference TRBV7-9 and TRBJ2-5, reads DTGVSQNPRHKITKRGQNVTFRCDPISEHNRLYWYRQTLGQGPEFLTYFQNEAQLEKSRLLSDRFSAERPKGSFSTLEIQRTEQGDSAMYLCASSPLALAGRETQYFGPGTRLLVL.